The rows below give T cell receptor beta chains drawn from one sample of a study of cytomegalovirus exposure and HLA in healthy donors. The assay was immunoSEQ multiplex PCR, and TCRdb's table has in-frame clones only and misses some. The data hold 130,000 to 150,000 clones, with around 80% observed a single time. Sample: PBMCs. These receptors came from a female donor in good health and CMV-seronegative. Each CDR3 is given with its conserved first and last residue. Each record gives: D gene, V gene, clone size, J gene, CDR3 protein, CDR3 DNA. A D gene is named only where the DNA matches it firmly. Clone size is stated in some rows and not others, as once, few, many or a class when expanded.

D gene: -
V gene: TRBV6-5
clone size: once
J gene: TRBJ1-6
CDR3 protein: CASSPAGGYNSPLHF
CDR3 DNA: TGTGCCAGCAGTCCCGCGGGGGGATATAATTCACCCCTCCACTTT

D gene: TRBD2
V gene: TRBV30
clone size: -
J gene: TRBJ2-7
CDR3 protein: CAWRLAGYGYEQYF
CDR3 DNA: TGTGCCTGGAGACTAGCGGGATACGGGTACGAGCAGTACTTC

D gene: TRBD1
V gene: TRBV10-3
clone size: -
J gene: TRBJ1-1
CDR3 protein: CAIRDRGTEAFF
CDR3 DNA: TGTGCCATCCGGGACAGGGGAACTGAAGCTTTCTTT

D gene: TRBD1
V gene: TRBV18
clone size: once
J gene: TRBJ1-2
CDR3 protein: CASSPGQGNGYTF
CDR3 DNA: TGTGCCAGCTCACCGGGACAGGGTAATGGCTACACCTTC

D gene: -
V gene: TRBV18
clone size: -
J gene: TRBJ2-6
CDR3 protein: CASSGPSVGANVLTF
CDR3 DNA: TGTGCCAGCTCGGGGCCCTCGGTCGGGGCCAACGTCCTGACTTTC

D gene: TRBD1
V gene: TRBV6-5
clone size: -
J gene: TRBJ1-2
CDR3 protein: CASLRGQDGYGYTF
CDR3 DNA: TGTGCCAGCCTCCGGGGACAGGACGGGTATGGCTACACCTTC

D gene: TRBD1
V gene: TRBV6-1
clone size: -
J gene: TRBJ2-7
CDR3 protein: CASVRQGDPPYEQYF
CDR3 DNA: TGTGCCAGCGTAAGACAGGGGGACCCCCCCTACGAGCAGTACTTC

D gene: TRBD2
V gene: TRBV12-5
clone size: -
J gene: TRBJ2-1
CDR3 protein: CASGLDGGIYNEQFF
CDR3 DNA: TGTGCTAGTGGTTTGGACGGGGGGATCTACAATGAGCAGTTCTTC

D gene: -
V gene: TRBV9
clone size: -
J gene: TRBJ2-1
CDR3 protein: CASSVEGRTYNEQFF
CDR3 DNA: TGTGCCAGCAGCGTAGAAGGCAGGACCTACAATGAGCAGTTCTTC

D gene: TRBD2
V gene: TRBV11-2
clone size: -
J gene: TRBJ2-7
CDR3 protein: CASSWGGSSYEQYF
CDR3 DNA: TGTGCCAGCAGCTGGGGGGGTAGCTCCTACGAGCAGTACTTC

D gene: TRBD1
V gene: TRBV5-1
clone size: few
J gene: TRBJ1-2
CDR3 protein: CASSQGQGGVSYGYTF
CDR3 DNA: TGCGCCAGCAGCCAAGGACAGGGAGGGGTGAGCTATGGCTACACCTTC